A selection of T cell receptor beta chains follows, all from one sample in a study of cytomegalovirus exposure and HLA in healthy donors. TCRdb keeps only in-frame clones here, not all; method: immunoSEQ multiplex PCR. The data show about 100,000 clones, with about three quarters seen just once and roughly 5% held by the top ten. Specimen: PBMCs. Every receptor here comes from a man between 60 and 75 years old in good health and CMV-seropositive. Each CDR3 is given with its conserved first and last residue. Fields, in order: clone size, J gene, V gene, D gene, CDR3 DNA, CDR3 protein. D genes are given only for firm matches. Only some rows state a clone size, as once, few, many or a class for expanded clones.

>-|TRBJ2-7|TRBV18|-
TGTGCCAGCTCACCTGGGCGAACCTACGAGCAGTACTTC
CASSPGRTYEQYF
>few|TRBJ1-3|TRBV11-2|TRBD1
TGTGCCAGCAGCCCCCGGGACAGGGGGCTCTTAGGTTCTGGAAACACCATATATTTT
CASSPRDRGLLGSGNTIYF
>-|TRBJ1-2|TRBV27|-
TGTGCCAGCAGTTTATCGGGGGGTTTTCTTACGTTC
CASSLSGGFLTF
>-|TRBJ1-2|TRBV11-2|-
TGTGCCAGCAGCCTTCGTGCCTACCATGGCTACACCTTC
CASSLRAYHGYTF
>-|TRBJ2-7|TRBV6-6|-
TGTGCCAGCAGGGCCGGGACATCGGGCGAGCAGTACTTC
CASRAGTSGEQYF
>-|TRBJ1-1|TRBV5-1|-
TGCGCCAGCAGCTTTGAAGGACGGGGGTTGACTGAAGCTTTCTTT
CASSFEGRGLTEAFF
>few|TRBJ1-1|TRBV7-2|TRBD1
TGTGCCAGCAGCCCTCACAGGGGTCTTGCTGAAGCTTTCTTT
CASSPHRGLAEAFF
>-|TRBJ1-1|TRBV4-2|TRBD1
TGTGCCAGCAGCCCGGACAGGGGGCACACTGAAGCTTTCTTT
CASSPDRGHTEAFF
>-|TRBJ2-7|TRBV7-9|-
TGTGCCAGCAGCTTCACAGGGAGAGCGCACGAGCAGTACTTC
CASSFTGRAHEQYF
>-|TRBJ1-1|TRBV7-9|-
TGTGCCAGCAGCTTACAAGCGGGAGCCACTGAAGCTTTCTTT
CASSLQAGATEAFF
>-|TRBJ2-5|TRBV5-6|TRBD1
TGTGCCAGCAGCTTCCGGGACAGACCAAGTGGGACCCAGTACTTC
CASSFRDRPSGTQYF
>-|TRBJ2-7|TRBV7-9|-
TGTGCCCCCCGGGGGGCGTACGAGCAGTACTTC
CAPRGAYEQYF
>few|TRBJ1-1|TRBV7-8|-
TGTGCCAGCAGCTTAGCGGGCAGGGAGGCTGAAGCTTTCTTT
CASSLAGREAEAFF
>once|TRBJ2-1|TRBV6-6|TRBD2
TGTGCCAGCAGCTTACGGATGCGGGGGGCGGGGAATGAGCAGTTCTTC
CASSLRMRGAGNEQFF
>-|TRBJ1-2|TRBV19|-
TGTGCCAGTAGTATTGGCTGGTCAGGGGATCTCGGCTACACCTTC
CASSIGWSGDLGYTF
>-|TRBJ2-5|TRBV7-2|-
TGTGCCAGCAGCCACCCCATCGAGGGGACCCAGTACTTC
CASSHPIEGTQYF
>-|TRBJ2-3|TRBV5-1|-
TGCGCCAGCAGCCCTTTTGGGGCCGGCAGCACAGATACGCAGTATTTT
CASSPFGAGSTDTQYF
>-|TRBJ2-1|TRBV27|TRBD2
TGTGCCAGCAGTTTCACGCCGGAGACTAGCGGTCTCTACAATGAGCAGTTCTTC
CASSFTPETSGLYNEQFF
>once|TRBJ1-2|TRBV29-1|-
TGCAGCGTTGAGGAGGTGGGCTACACCTTC
CSVEEVGYTF
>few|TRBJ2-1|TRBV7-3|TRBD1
TGTGCCAGCAGCCAAAATGCCAGGGGGAGTGAGCAGTTCTTC
CASSQNARGSEQFF
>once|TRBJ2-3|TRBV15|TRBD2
TGTGCCACCAGCCAAAGCGGGGGGGCCACAGATACGCAGTATTTT
CATSQSGGATDTQYF
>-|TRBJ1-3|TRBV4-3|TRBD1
TGCGCCAGCAGCCAAGATTTCAGGGGGCAAGGAAACACCATATATTTT
CASSQDFRGQGNTIYF